The rows below give T cell receptor beta chains drawn from one sample of a study of cytomegalovirus exposure and HLA in healthy donors. Data came from immunoSEQ multiplex PCR; TCRdb stores just in-frame clones and leaves some out. The sample records approximately 120,000 clones, around 77% being singletons. Material: PBMCs. These TCRs come from a man aged 45-60 years in good health and CMV-seronegative. Both conserved end residues are part of each CDR3.

j_call,v_call,cdr3_aa
TRBJ2-2,TRBV7-8,CASSPLAGSTGELFF
TRBJ1-1,TRBV5-6,CASSFGTGGGRAEAFF
TRBJ1-1,TRBV28,CASSLYGGPVEAFF
TRBJ1-2,TRBV18,CASSPGADNGYTF
TRBJ2-2,TRBV30,CAWSKKRGGSTGELFF
TRBJ1-4,TRBV6-1,CASSTRQFEEKLFF
TRBJ2-3,TRBV14,CASRLLGTDTQYF
TRBJ2-7,TRBV5-1,CASSTESREQYF
TRBJ2-7,TRBV27,CASSLFGGVGEQYF
TRBJ2-7,TRBV5-1,CASGQDSYEQYF
TRBJ2-5,TRBV5-1,CASSPGTGKETQYF
TRBJ1-3,TRBV4-2,CASRAGRGAGNTIYF
TRBJ2-3,TRBV5-6,CASSLGQGSTDTQYF
TRBJ2-5,TRBV4-1,CASSLIQTSGQETQYF
TRBJ1-2,TRBV28,CASSVRGFNYGYTF
TRBJ2-2,TRBV29-1,CSVTRENTGELFF
TRBJ2-7,TRBV6-5,CASWTSGNEQYF
TRBJ2-7,TRBV10-3,CAISESLAATSYEQYF
TRBJ2-3,TRBV4-3,CASSQDPGTGRADTQYF
TRBJ2-7,TRBV7-2,CASSSSSTTYEQYF
TRBJ1-3,TRBV6-1,CASNFDRESGNTIYF
TRBJ2-1,TRBV6-1,CATLLAKSHEQFF
TRBJ1-2,TRBV19,CASSMGTGRYGYTF
TRBJ2-6,TRBV7-2,CASSLVFFSPGANVLTF
TRBJ2-2,TRBV28,CASRSSRGLGTGELFF
TRBJ1-2,TRBV6-5,CASRRTGTNYGYTF
TRBJ2-5,TRBV11-2,CASSSVAGGTQETQYF
TRBJ2-7,TRBV27,CASSTPAGTASYEQYF
TRBJ2-2,TRBV5-8,CASSLDRFGELFF
TRBJ2-1,TRBV28,CASRTRSGYNEQFF
TRBJ2-7,TRBV25-1,CASSERAGGQYEQYF
TRBJ2-2,TRBV5-4,CASSRRDRGNTGELFF
TRBJ1-5,TRBV5-1,CASSPGQGWDQPQHF